The subject of this entry is one T cell receptor (beta chain). Its target is unknown. TCRdb called the RT-PCR reads again in MiXCR, with one record for every CDR3 protein. Here the sample spans some 480,000 distinct CDR3 sequences, approximately 10% being singletons. CDR1 and CDR2 from the germline V gene are DFQATT and SNEGSKA (reference sequence). This CDR3 contains 14 residues. Trimming pared 6 bases from V and 7 bases from J, leaving 19 bases between. The entry originates in a study of response to subunit inactivated influenza vaccine. Study-level points and caveats: Authors suggested that a seasonal influenza vaccination recruits few new T cells each time.

Source: PBMCs from blood, taken 40 to 50 days after vaccination. The TCR sequence derives from a man aged 50-59 years who received an inactivated influenza vaccine. The chain links TRBV20-1 to TRBJ2-1, with D perhaps matching TRBD2 (5 bases). The CDR3 DNA follows: TGCAGTGCGGTCCGGGATGCCTCGGCGAATGAGCAGTTCTTC. This translates into CSAVRDASANEQFF.